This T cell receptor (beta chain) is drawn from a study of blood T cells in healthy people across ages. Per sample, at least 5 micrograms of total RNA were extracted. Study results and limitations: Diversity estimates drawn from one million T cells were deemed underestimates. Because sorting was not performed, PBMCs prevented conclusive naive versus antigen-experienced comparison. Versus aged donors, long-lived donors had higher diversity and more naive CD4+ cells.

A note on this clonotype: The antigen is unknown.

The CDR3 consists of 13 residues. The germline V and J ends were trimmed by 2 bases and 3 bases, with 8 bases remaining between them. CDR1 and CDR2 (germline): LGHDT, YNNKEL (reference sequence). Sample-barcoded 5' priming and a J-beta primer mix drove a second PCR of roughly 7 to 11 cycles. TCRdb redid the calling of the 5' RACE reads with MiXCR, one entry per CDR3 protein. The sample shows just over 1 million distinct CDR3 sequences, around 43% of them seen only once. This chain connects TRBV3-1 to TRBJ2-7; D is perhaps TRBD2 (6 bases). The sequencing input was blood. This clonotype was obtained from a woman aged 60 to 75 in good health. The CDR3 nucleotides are TGTGCCAGCAGCCAAAAGGGAGGCTACGAGCAGTACTTC. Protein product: CASSQKGGYEQYF.